This TCR beta chain comes out of a study of blood T cell repertoires in COVID-19. Generated by immunoSEQ multiplex PCR, the TCRdb table keeps only in-frame clones and is missing some. The table has roughly 200,000 clones, around nine tenths seen once. The length of the CDR3 is 18 residues. After removal of 0 bases from V and 0 bases from J, the junction contained 4 bases not matched to a gene. Germline V gene lookup returns CDR1 LNHDA and CDR2 SQIVND (reference sequence). The chain recombines TRBV19 with TRBJ2-4; TRBD2 aligns across 11 bases. The sample comprised peripheral blood. This clonotype was obtained from a man aged 60 to 75 who had recovered from COVID-19. The CDR3: CASSIDIGTSGAKNIQYF. CDR3 sequence (DNA): TGTGCCAGTAGTATAGATATCGGGACTAGCGGAGCCAAAAACATTCAGTACTTC. Together with reference TRBV19 and TRBJ2-4, the CDR3 gives the full variable domain: DGGITQSPKYLFRKEGQNVTLSCEQNLNHDAMYWYRQDPGQGLRLIYYSQIVNDFQKGDIAEGYSVSREKKESFPLTVTSAQKNPTAFYLCASSIDIGTSGAKNIQYFGAGTRLSVL.